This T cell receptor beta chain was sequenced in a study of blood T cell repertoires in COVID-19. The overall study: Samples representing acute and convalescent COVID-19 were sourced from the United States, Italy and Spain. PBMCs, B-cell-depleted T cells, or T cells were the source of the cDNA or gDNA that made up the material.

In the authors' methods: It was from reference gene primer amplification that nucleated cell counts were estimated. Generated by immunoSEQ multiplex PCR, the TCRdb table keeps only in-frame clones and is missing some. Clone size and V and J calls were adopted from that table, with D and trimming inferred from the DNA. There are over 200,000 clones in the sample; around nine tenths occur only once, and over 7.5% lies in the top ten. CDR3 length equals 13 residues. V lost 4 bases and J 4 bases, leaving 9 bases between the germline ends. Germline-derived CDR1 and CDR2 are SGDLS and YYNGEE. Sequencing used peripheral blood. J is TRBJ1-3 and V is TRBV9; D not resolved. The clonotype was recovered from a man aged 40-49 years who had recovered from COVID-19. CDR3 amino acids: CASSPGRGNTIYF. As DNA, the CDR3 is TGTGCCAGCAGCCCCGGGAGGGGAAACACCATATATTTT.